The T cell receptor (beta chain) under discussion was sequenced for a study of cytomegalovirus exposure and HLA in healthy donors (TCRdb year 2017). The study in broad terms: The 500 to 800 repertoires of the first cohort and the 120 or so validation repertoires were produced on the same platform, according to a later analysis. The aim of the study was to test whether cataloging public T cell receptors could identify signatures of past pathogen exposure. A separate validation cohort of some 130 different subjects was used in addition to the approximately 610-subject first cohort. To predict cytomegalovirus infection status, the study brought together high-throughput TCR immunosequencing, statistical association of individual TCRs with disease status, and machine learning.

As to this clone: This clone's antigen is unknown. Per-nucleotide qualities are absent, and no much larger clonotype sits a single base away.

Separate from the approximately 670-subject first cohort, the validation cohort of about 130 subjects was the group to which the donors belonged. Beyond this particular receptor, the publication reports: Across donors, most TCR sequences were observed very rarely, whereas some public TCRs were present in many individuals. Cytomegalovirus status was reported to be diagnosed by the classifier with high specificity and sensitivity in both the original and validation cohorts. A later analysis lacked HLA typing for the validation cohort, so it scored co-occurrence in that cohort across all 130 or so repertoires. The authors suggested that the approach could potentially be generalized to other disease states and immunological phenotypes. In the study, 164 TCR beta chains were listed as associated with cytomegalovirus. Subsequent analysis determined that TCRs grouped into clusters in the first cohort also showed a tendency toward co-occurrence across the roughly 130 validation repertoires, and approximately 93% of cluster scores exceeded 0. A few of the identified cytomegalovirus-associated TCR beta chains were confirmed in vitro to be specific for cytomegalovirus antigens.

The cysteine opens and the phenylalanine closes a CDR3 of 11 amino acids. Just the 33-base CDR3 DNA is kept, in frame starting at base 1. Taken from the germline V gene (reference sequence), the CDR1 and CDR2 loops are MNHEY and SMNVEV. Germline trimming: 8 bases from V, 7 bases from J; junction bases outside gene matches: 1. The library came from the immunoSEQ multiplex PCR assay. In the original analysis: A statistical classification framework was built to diagnose cytomegalovirus status from the catalog of TCR beta chain sequences. Here the immuneACCESS table is served through TCRdb, limited to in-frame sequences with V and J called. Missing clones are a known gap in these copies; in checked studies unresolved V genes cover under half, and the rest lacks a known reason. The D gene and trimming were derived from the DNA, and the V and J assignments and clone size from that table. Recorded for this sample are around 74,000 clones; 70% to 90% of them occurred a single time. The biggest ten clones account for about 3% of the sample.

Sequencing was carried out using PBMCs. This clonotype was obtained from a man aged 25-45 years in good health and CMV-seronegative. Recombination connected TRBV27 to TRBJ1-2; TRBD1 lines up with 10 middle nucleotides. In nucleotides, the sequence is TGTGCCAGCTGGGACAGGGGTGGCTACACCTTC. It codes for CASWDRGGYTF.